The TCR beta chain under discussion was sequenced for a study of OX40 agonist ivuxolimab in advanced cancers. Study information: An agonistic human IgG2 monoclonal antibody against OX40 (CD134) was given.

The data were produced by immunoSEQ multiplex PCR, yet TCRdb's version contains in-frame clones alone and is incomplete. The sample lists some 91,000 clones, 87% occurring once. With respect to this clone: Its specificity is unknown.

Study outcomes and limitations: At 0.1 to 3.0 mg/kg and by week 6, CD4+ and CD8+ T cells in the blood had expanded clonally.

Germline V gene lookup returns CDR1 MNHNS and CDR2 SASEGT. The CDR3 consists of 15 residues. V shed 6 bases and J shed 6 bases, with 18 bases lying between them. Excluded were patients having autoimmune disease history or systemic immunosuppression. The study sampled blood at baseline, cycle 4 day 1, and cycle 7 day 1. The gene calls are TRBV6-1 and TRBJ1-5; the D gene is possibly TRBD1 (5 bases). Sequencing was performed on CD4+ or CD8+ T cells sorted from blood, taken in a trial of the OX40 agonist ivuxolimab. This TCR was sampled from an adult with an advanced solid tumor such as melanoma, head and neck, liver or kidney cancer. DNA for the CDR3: TGTGCCAGCAGGGGGGAGGTGCCGGGGTTTCAGCCCCAGCATTTT. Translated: CASRGEVPGFQPQHF.